One and the same sample provided the 25 T cell receptor beta chains below, sequenced in a study of T cells in tumors after PD-1 blockade. Profiling relied on immunoSEQ multiplex PCR, and the TCRdb table lists in-frame clones only, not all of them. Of some 13,000 clones listed, 65% to 70% are singletons. Source: tumor tissue, taken after anti-PD-1 treatment. All receptors come from a human donor with cutaneous squamous cell carcinoma.

The chain links TRBV28 to TRBJ2-1, with D possibly matching TRBD2 (6 bases). Per germline, CDR1 MDHEN and CDR2 SYDVKM. The length of the CDR3 is 17 residues. The V and J ends lost 1 base and 3 bases respectively, with 16 bases between them. CDR3 nucleotides: TGTGCCAGCAGTTTATTTGGCGGGACCTCAAACTACAATGAGCAGTTCTTC. This gives the protein CASSLFGGTSNYNEQFF.

V gene TRBV10-1 combines with J gene TRBJ2-1, with 8 bases fitting TRBD1. CDR1 and CDR2 from the germline V gene are WNHNN and SYGVQD (reference sequence). This CDR3 region has 14 residues. V shed 9 bases and J 5 bases; nucleotides not matched to a gene: 9. CDR3 DNA sequence: TGCGCCAGTTCTAGGGACAGGCGAAACAATGAGCAGTTCTTC. Translated: CASSRDRRNNEQFF.

The chain joins TRBV19 to TRBJ2-1; D is uncertain. Germline V gene sequence: CDR1 LNHDA, CDR2 SQIVND (reference sequence). CDR3 size: 15 residues. The germline V and J ends were trimmed by 4 bases and 0 bases, with 10 bases remaining between them. The CDR3: CASSKLAVSYNEQFF. The DNA for the CDR3 is TGTGCCAGTAGTAAGTTGGCGGTCTCCTACAATGAGCAGTTCTTC.

This clone was seen only a few times. This sequence joins TRBV7-9 and TRBJ1-2, with 7 bases identical to TRBD1. V lost 5 bases to trimming and J lost 7 bases; unmatched junction nucleotides: 13. Germline V gives CDR1 SEHNR, CDR2 FQNEAQ (reference sequence). The CDR3 is 15 amino acids. CDR3 protein: CASSKALGTVRGYTF. The DNA of the CDR3 is TGTGCCAGCAGCAAGGCCCTCGGGACAGTTCGTGGCTACACCTTC. The complete variable domain, with remaining parts taken from reference TRBV7-9 and TRBJ1-2, reads DTGVSQNPRHKITKRGQNVTFRCDPISEHNRLYWYRQTLGQGPEFLTYFQNEAQLEKSRLLSDRFSAERPKGSFSTLEIQRTEQGDSAMYLCASSKALGTVRGYTFGSGTRLTVV.

CDR3 sequence: CASSLTTGGSQPQHF. The CDR3 DNA sequence: TGCGCCAGCAGCTTGACAACAGGGGGCAGTCAGCCCCAGCATTTT. V and J are TRBV5-1 and TRBJ1-5; 9 bases are shared with TRBD1. In germline, CDR1 is SGHRS, CDR2 YFSETQ. V lost 1 base to trimming and J lost 6 bases; unmatched junction nucleotides: 5. CDR3 length: 15 amino acids. Filled out from reference TRBV5-1 and TRBJ1-5, the complete variable domain reads KAGVTQTPRYLIKTRGQQVTLSCSPISGHRSVSWYQQTPGQGLQFLFEYFSETQRNKGNFPGRFSGRQFSNSRSEMNVSTLELGDSALYLCASSLTTGGSQPQHFGDGTRLSIL.

The chain has TRBV18 and TRBJ2-5, with unresolved D. Deletions cut 2 bases from V and 2 bases from J, with 12 bases between. Per the germline V gene, CDR1 is KGHSH and CDR2 is LQKENI. The CDR3 is 15 amino acids. The DNA of the CDR3 is TGTGCCAGCTCACCAACAATCGGAGAGCAAGAGACCCAGTACTTC. It is translated as CASSPTIGEQETQYF.

This rearrangement joins TRBV5-1 to TRBJ2-2; D ambiguous. This CDR3 contains 14 residues. The germline V gene has CDR1 SGHRS and CDR2 YFSETQ. Trimming pared 4 bases from V and 0 bases from J, leaving 7 bases between. CDR3 in amino acids: CASSPDANTGELFF. The CDR3 DNA sequence: TGCGCCAGCAGCCCAGATGCGAACACCGGGGAGCTGTTTTTT. Using reference TRBV5-1 and TRBJ2-2 for the parts outside the CDR3, the full variable domain is KAGVTQTPRYLIKTRGQQVTLSCSPISGHRSVSWYQQTPGQGLQFLFEYFSETQRNKGNFPGRFSGRQFSNSRSEMNVSTLELGDSALYLCASSPDANTGELFFGEGSRLTVL.

The CDR3 DNA sequence: TGTGCCAGCAGCCCTGACAAGAACTATGGCTACACCTTC. This translates into CASSPDKNYGYTF. This rearrangement joins TRBV6-2 or TRBV6-3 to TRBJ1-2; D gene ambiguous. The CDR3 has 13 amino acids. V lost 6 bases and J 2 bases, leaving 10 bases between the germline ends. Germline V gene data show CDR1 as MNHEY and CDR2 as SVGEGT.

This clone is a singleton in its sample. The gene calls are TRBV16 and TRBJ1-1; D gene unclear. CDR3 length: 17 residues. Germline CDR1 KGHSY, CDR2 FQNENV. V was pared by 3 bases and J by 1 base, with 18 bases between. The CDR3 DNA is TGTGCCAGCAGCCAGGCTTACTCCGGGGAGCAGAACACTGAAGCTTTCTTT. It codes for CASSQAYSGEQNTEAFF. The entire variable domain, with the rest obtained from reference TRBV16 and TRBJ1-1, is as follows: GEEVAQTPKHLVRGEGQKAKLYCAPIKGHSYVFWYQQVLKNEFKFLISFQNENVFDETGMPKERFSAKCLPNSPCSLEIQATKLEDSAVYFCASSQAYSGEQNTEAFFGQGTRLTVV.

The gene calls are TRBV5-4 and TRBJ2-3, with 7 bases matching TRBD2. Per the germline V gene, CDR1 is SGHNT and CDR2 is YYREEE (reference sequence). CDR3 length: 14 residues. After removal of 4 bases from V and 8 bases from J, the junction contained 10 bases not matched to a gene. The CDR3 loop reads CASSRRNGEGTQYF. CDR3 coding DNA: TGTGCCAGCAGCCGTCGTAACGGGGAGGGTACGCAGTATTTT.

This clone appeared a single time. The V gene is TRBV3-1 (or the pseudogene TRBV3-2), the J gene TRBJ2-3; 10 bases are shared with TRBD2. Germline CDR1 and CDR2: LGHDT and YNNKEL (reference sequence). The CDR3 loop spans 20 amino acids. The junction had 16 bases not matched to a gene; V was cut back by 4 bases and J by 0 bases. For the CDR3, the DNA is TGTGCCAGCAGCCGCACCTGGGCTAGCGGGGGAGAAACTAGCACAGATACGCAGTATTTT. Its protein is CASSRTWASGGETSTDTQYF.

This chain joins TRBV7-8 and TRBJ2-3; tentative D call: TRBD1 (5 bases). The germline gives CDR1 SGHVS, CDR2 FQNEAQ. Trimming pared 5 bases from V and 6 bases from J, leaving 15 bases between. The CDR3 is 14 residues long. CDR3 region: CASSPLRADDTQYF. CDR3 DNA: TGTGCCAGCAGCCCCCTCAGGGCTGATGATACGCAGTATTTT.

This chain joins TRBV3-1 (or the pseudogene TRBV3-2) and TRBJ2-1; tentatively, D is TRBD2 (5 bases). Deletions cut 0 bases from V and 12 bases from J, with 12 bases between. The CDR3 covers 13 residues. Per germline, CDR1 LGHDT and CDR2 YNNKEL (reference sequence). The CDR3 region has the DNA TGTGCCAGCAGCCAAGATCGACTACTCATGCAGTTCTTC. As protein: CASSQDRLLMQFF.

This clone was detected only once. The rearrangement links TRBV11-2 to TRBJ2-5; D gene uncertain. Germline V gene sequence: CDR1 SGHAT, CDR2 FQNNGV. V was trimmed by 6 bases and J by 4 bases, leaving 6 bases between them. The CDR3 is made up of 11 amino acids. The CDR3 bases are TGTGCCAGCAGTTTCAGAGAGACCCAGTACTTC. This encodes CASSFRETQYF. The entire variable domain, with the rest obtained from reference TRBV11-2 and TRBJ2-5, is as follows: EAGVAQSPRYKIIEKRQSVAFWCNPISGHATLYWYQQILGQGPKLLIQFQNNGVVDDSQLPKDRFSAERLKGVDSTLKIQPAKLEDSAVYLCASSFRETQYFGPGTRLLVL.

The chain links TRBV6-4 to TRBJ1-2; D is uncertain. Germline V gives CDR1 MRHNA, CDR2 SNTAGT. The V end was cut by 5 bases, the J end by 3 bases, with 13 bases between. The CDR3 consists of 14 residues. The CDR3, as DNA: TGTGCCAGCAGTACCAACTATGGAGACTATGGCTACACCTTC. This sequence encodes CASSTNYGDYGYTF.

The chain recombines TRBV19 with TRBJ2-7; D is possibly TRBD1 or TRBD2 (5 bases each). Deletions cut 4 bases from V and 2 bases from J, with 9 bases between. Germline CDR1 and CDR2: LNHDA and SQIVND (reference sequence). CDR3 length equals 13 residues. In DNA, the CDR3 is TGTGCCAGTAGTAGGGACCAAACCTACGAGCAGTACTTC. Protein sequence: CASSRDQTYEQYF.

The J gene is TRBJ2-5, the V gene TRBV9; TRBD2 matches 9 bases. Germline V gives CDR1 SGDLS, CDR2 YYNGEE. The CDR3 loop spans 14 amino acids. With V trimmed by 0 bases and J by 8 bases, 5 bases remained unmatched. CDR3 region: CASSVGGGRATQYF. The CDR3 bases are TGTGCCAGCAGCGTAGGGGGCGGGAGGGCTACCCAGTACTTC.

V gene TRBV28 combines with J gene TRBJ1-1; D may be TRBD1 (5 bases). The CDR3 consists of 16 residues. In germline, CDR1 is MDHEN, CDR2 SYDVKM. The V end lost 4 bases, the J end lost 0 bases, and 15 bases lay between the germline ends. CDR3 nucleotides: TGTGCCAGCAGTTCATTAGCAGGGAGTTTGAACACTGAAGCTTTCTTT. Translating gives CASSSLAGSLNTEAFF.

The chain combines TRBV4-2 with TRBJ2-1; 9 nucleotides agree with TRBD2. The junction had 9 bases not matched to a gene; V was cut back by 4 bases and J by 5 bases. This CDR3 is built from 16 residues. CDR1 is LGHNA and CDR2 is YNFKEQ in the germline V gene. CDR3 sequence: CASSPKFAGGNNEQFF. The CDR3, as DNA: TGTGCCAGCAGCCCCAAATTTGCGGGAGGGAACAATGAGCAGTTCTTC.

The chain has TRBV5-1 and TRBJ2-5; 13 bases fit TRBD2. With 1 base clipped from V and 5 bases from J, the junction kept 14 bases outside the gene matches. CDR3 length equals 19 residues. CDR1 is SGHRS and CDR2 is YFSETQ in the germline V gene. The CDR3 region is CASSLRSGLAGVLGETQYF. The CDR3 DNA reads as TGCGCCAGCAGCTTGCGAAGTGGACTAGCGGGAGTCCTTGGGGAGACCCAGTACTTC.

This clone is large. The genes are TRBV6-1 and TRBJ2-3, with 9 nucleotides matching TRBD2. Germline values: CDR1 MNHNS, CDR2 SASEGT. Trimming removed 0 bases from V and 0 bases from J; junction bases left unmatched: 4. This CDR3 is 17 amino acids long. Written as DNA, the CDR3 is TGTGCCAGCAGTGAAGCACTAGCGGGCCGTAGCACAGATACGCAGTATTTT. Translating it yields CASSEALAGRSTDTQYF.

This clone has just a few counts. This chain links TRBV6-4 with TRBJ1-1; TRBD1 is a possible D gene (6 bases). The ends were cut back, 0 bases at V and 6 bases at J, with 11 bases in the middle. The CDR3 consists of 14 residues. CDR1 is MRHNA, CDR2 SNTAGT, per germline. Here the CDR3 reads CASSDSPGVPEAFF. DNA for the CDR3: TGTGCCAGCAGTGACTCTCCAGGGGTCCCTGAAGCTTTCTTT.

Within the sample, this clone is medium-sized (0.01 to 0.1%). CDR3 DNA sequence: TGTGCCAGCAGTTCAAGCGGGGGGGCCTATGAGCAGTTCTTC. Residues: CASSSSGGAYEQFF. The J gene is TRBJ2-1, the V gene TRBV27, with 10 bases identical to TRBD2. J gave up 8 bases and V 4 bases, and 5 bases lay outside the gene matches. The CDR3 is 14 residues long. CDR1 MNHEY and CDR2 SMNVEV come from the germline V gene (reference sequence).

This chain uses TRBV7-8 with TRBJ2-3; 7 bases align to TRBD1. With V trimmed by 7 bases and J by 6 bases, 13 bases remained unmatched. The germline V gene has CDR1 SGHVS and CDR2 FQNEAQ. The CDR3 is made up of 15 amino acids. The CDR3: CASNFLGKGADTQYF. As DNA, the CDR3 is TGTGCCAGCAACTTCCTCGGAAAGGGGGCCGATACGCAGTATTTT.

The rearrangement joins TRBV5-4 to TRBJ2-7, with D possibly matching TRBD1 (6 bases). CDR3 size: 13 residues. V was pared by 4 bases and J by 0 bases, with 8 bases between. CDR1 is SGHNT, CDR2 YYREEE, per germline (reference sequence). CDR3: CASSPDSSYEQYF. CDR3 in DNA: TGTGCCAGCAGCCCGGACAGCTCCTACGAGCAGTACTTC. Full variable domain (outside the CDR3, taken from reference TRBV5-4 and TRBJ2-7): ETGVTQSPTHLIKTRGQQVTLRCSSQSGHNTVSWYQQALGQGPQFIFQYYREEENGRGNFPPRFSGLQFPNYSSELNVNALELDDSALYLCASSPDSSYEQYFGPGTRLTVT.